The clone carrying this TCR beta chain was detected only a few times. What it recognizes is unknown. For the library, individual cDNA molecules each received unique molecular identifiers. Each CDR3 protein gets one entry after TCRdb re-called the RACE reads with MiXCR. The sample lists about 130,000 distinct CDR3 sequences; approximately 9.5% were seen once. V was cut by 4 bases and J by 5 bases, with 21 bases left in between. The germline V gene has CDR1 SGHDT and CDR2 YYEEEE. The CDR3 consists of 16 residues. This record comes from a study of human T cells and chemical hapten exposure. General study findings and limits: Counts of TCRs above 1 in 1000 frequency stayed unchanged with DPC sensitization.

Noted time point: healthy volunteer bleed at 2 weeks. Unseparated into fractions, whole blood served as the source from which total RNA was extracted. The specimen sequenced was whole blood. The clonotype originates from a male donor in good health. Some clones in this sample may be carry-over from other donors' samples. The V call is TRBV5-6, the J call TRBJ2-5; perhaps TRBD1 as D (6 bases). As DNA, the CDR3 is TGTGCCAGCAGCGACAGGCCCACAGGGATAGGCGAGACCCAGTACTTC. It encodes CASSDRPTGIGETQYF. The full variable domain, its missing parts supplied by reference TRBV5-6 and TRBJ2-5, is DAGVTQSPTHLIKTRGQQVTLRCSPKSGHDTVSWYQQALGQGPQFIFQYYEEEERQRGNFPDRFSGHQFPNYSSELNVNALLLGDSALYLCASSDRPTGIGETQYFGPGTRLLVL.